This T cell receptor (beta chain) originates from a study of shared clonotypes between healthy human individuals (dated by TCRdb to the early 2020s). Notes on the research overall: The cohort included three men and a couple of women between 18 and 49 years of age. For each donor, three plates each were used for CD4 naive and CD4 memory, two plates were used for CD8 naive, and one plate was used for CD8 memory. The study deeply sequenced blood TCR repertoires of about 5 healthy adults to estimate repertoire size and the extent of clonotype sharing between individuals. To increase sequencing depth and limit assay-specific biases, TCR repertoire library preparation and sequencing were carried out by different laboratories using diverse techniques. Each donor's leukapheresis produced roughly between roughly 0.85 and 9.5 billion PBMCs. Here is what the overall study found, with its caveats: Sampling was restricted to blood, and TCR repertoires in tissue are likely to differ from TCR repertoires in blood. Pairwise subsampling indicated that sequencing depth was expected to affect the degree of clonotype sharing among donors. Rarefaction of sorted-subset datasets indicated incomplete sequencing despite the large sequencing depth. Sharing across several donors was observed for roughly 5.4% of naive CD4, over 3% of naive CD8, roughly 2.3% of memory CD4, and around 0.4% of memory CD8 clonotypes. Compared with non-shared clonotypes, the clonotypes found in all four sorted-subset donors had higher generation probabilities. The genetic and exposure-history diversity represented was limited by the small number of donors. Larger estimated clonotype richness was generally found for naive subsets than for memory subsets.

The donors were healthy, HIV-negative adults who had no recently reported acute infections or vaccinations. All donors were Caucasian adults living in Nashville, Tennessee, USA. CD4+ T cells were enriched through magnetic negative selection, after which naive cells were positively selected on CD45RA and the remaining negative fraction served as the memory subset. Blood was obtained by leukapheresis, after which PBMCs were separated by Ficoll-Histopaque density gradient centrifugation and cryopreserved in liquid nitrogen vapor phase. Purity and quantity of every magnetically sorted T cell population were checked by analytical flow cytometry. From each sorted fraction, genomic DNA was isolated and quantified by UV absorbance on a Nanodrop 2000c. On this clone itself: Its binding antigen is unknown. Base qualities are not at hand, and no much larger clone is one base apart.

TCR CDR3 regions were amplified from genomic DNA by multiplex PCR using the deep immunoSEQ assay. Extracted genomic DNA from each cell subset was spread evenly across all wells of several immunoSEQ 96-well plates, with each plate serving as a replicate. For sorted subsets, roughly 190 ng of genomic DNA, equivalent to some 33,000 T cell genomes, went into each replicate PCR. Purified libraries were quantified with a Qubit 3.0 fluorometer, sized on a Bioanalyzer 2100, and re-quantified with the KAPA Library Quantification kit. Every immunoSEQ 96-well plate was sequenced on a separate single-read 150-cycle Illumina NextSeq 550 flow cell. The paper's data handling went like this. Because only junctional sequences without quality scores were contained in the immunoSEQ output, filtering matching that applied to full-length reads could not be performed. Sequences were annotated with PyIR, a Python wrapper for IgBLAST v1.9, using IMGT germline references to assign V/J genes and CDR3. Reads with weak V/J assignments (E-value above 1e-6), missing CDR3, stop codons, out-of-frame junctions, or ambiguous translated residues were removed. V3J clonotypes were defined as sequences sharing an identical inferred V gene, J gene, and CDR3 amino acid sequence. The percentage overlap between two repertoires was calculated by dividing the number of shared unique clonotypes by the size of the smaller repertoire. Richness of each repertoire was evaluated using RTK rarefaction, the Chao1 estimator, and Recon v2.1 estimates of unobserved clonotypes. Generation probabilities for all TCRbeta clonotypes obtained by the gDNA method from a handful of donors were computed using OLGA. TCRdb retrieved this table from immuneACCESS and kept in-frame rearrangements only. Not all clones are present; in checked studies, unresolved V genes account for under half, and no reason is known for the remainder. V and J calls and clone size are given by that table; D and trimming were obtained from the DNA. This sample lists a few hundred thousand clones; about 97% were detected once. The ten largest clonotypes hold 0.055% to 0.07% of the sample.

The source is a woman in her 30s in good health. The source material was naive CD4+ T cells sorted from blood. This specimen's cell subset or site label, per the study, means: CD45RA+ positively selected.

Here is the DNA: TGTGCCAGCAGCCCCCTGATCGCGGGAGTTGATACGCAGTATTTT. This is translated as CASSPLIAGVDTQYF. The receptor chain draws on TRBV9 and TRBJ2-3; 7 junctional bases match TRBD2. The germline V gene encodes CDR1 SGDLS and CDR2 YYNGEE. V is cut back by 4 bases and J by 6 bases, with 11 bases in the junction unmatched. Reading from cysteine to phenylalanine, the CDR3 counts 15 amino acids. This entry keeps only the CDR3 DNA: 45 bases, framed from base 1. The reference TRBV9 and TRBJ2-3 proteins fill in what lies around the CDR3, so the full variable domain reads DSGVTQTPKHLITATGQRVTLRCSPRSGDLSVYWYQQSLDQGLQFLIQYYNGEERAKGNILERFSAQQFPDLHSELNLSSLELGDSALYFCASSPLIAGVDTQYFGPGTRLTVL.